The entry that follows covers one TCR beta chain sequence. Which antigen it targets is not known. Per-base qualities were not stored, and no clone one base away is much larger. The collaborating institutions used their own protocols to collect whole blood in K2EDTA tubes. For TCRbeta analysis, collaborators shipped samples in one of three forms: frozen whole blood, isolated PBMCs, or DNA extracted from either of those sample types. The source of the sample is a study of blood T cell repertoires in COVID-19 (dated by TCRdb to about 2020). Turning to the overall study: Samples from collaborators originated in the United States, Italy and Spain and spanned both the acute and convalescent phases of COVID-19. The material from the prospective study consisted of cDNA or gDNA derived from T cells, B-cell-depleted T cells, or PBMCs. Subjects who had been exposed to COVID-19, were actively infected with it, or had recovered from it provided the deeply sampled blood TCRbeta repertoires that made up the dataset. The repertoires were made available in a free public database intended to serve as a resource for research on the immune response to SARS-CoV-2. Samples were obtained from the ongoing ImmuneRACE study (first 160 participants) and from roughly 1,300 subjects provided by 6 global collaborators. Nearly every sample came with metadata listing a de-identified subject ID, COVID-19 status, age in years and sex. HLA class I and class II types, where available, came from metadata supplied by the sample provider rather than from assay-based typing. The study at large found these results: Clinical and demographic metadata were provided uncurated, with the amount varying by source and participant.

Taken from cysteine to phenylalanine, the CDR3 has 11 residues. Left in the record is the CDR3 DNA by itself, 33 bases read in frame from the first base. For this chain, trimming is 5 bases at the V end and 6 bases at the J end, and the number of junction bases without a gene match is 4. Taken from the germline V gene (reference sequence), the CDR1 and CDR2 loops are DFQATT and SNEGSKA. The immunoSEQ Assay, a bias-controlled multiplex PCR, was used to amplify TCRbeta CDR3 regions from genomic DNA. Regarding the original processing steps: The number of nucleated cells in each sample was estimated by amplification of reference gene primers within the assay. To quantify the absolute abundance of each unique TCRbeta CDR3 rearrangement, sequence reads were collapsed and filtered. For each sample, productive Simpson clonality was calculated as the square root of Simpson's diversity index across productive rearrangements. Imported from immuneACCESS, the table was reduced by TCRdb to in-frame sequences with V and J called. These copies leave out some clones; in studies compared against another copy, an unresolved V gene accounts for under half, and the cause of the remainder is not known. V and J calls and clone size are as listed in that table; D and trimming were resolved from the DNA. The sample contains about 180,000 clones, 70% to 90% of them found a single time. Around 9% of the sample is held by the ten biggest clonotypes.

Sequenced material: peripheral blood. Recombination linked TRBV20-1 to TRBJ2-7; the central 7 bases match TRBD1. This clonotype was obtained from a man aged 45-65 years with active or convalescent COVID-19. The CDR3 reads CSAGQVREQYF. The bases read TGCAGTGCTGGACAGGTACGCGAGCAGTACTTC.